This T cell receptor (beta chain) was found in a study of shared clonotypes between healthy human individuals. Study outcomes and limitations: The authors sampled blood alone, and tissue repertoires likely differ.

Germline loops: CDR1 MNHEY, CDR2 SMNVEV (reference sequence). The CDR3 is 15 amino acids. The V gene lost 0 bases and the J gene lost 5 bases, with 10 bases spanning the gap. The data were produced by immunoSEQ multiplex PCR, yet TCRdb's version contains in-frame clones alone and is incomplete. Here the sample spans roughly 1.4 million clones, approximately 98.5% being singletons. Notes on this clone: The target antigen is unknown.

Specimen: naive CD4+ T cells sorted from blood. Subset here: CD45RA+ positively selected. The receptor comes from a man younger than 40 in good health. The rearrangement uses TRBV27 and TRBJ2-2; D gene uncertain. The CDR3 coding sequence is TGTGCCAGCAGTTTATCTGGGTTGCGAACCGGGGAGCTGTTTTTT. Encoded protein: CASSLSGLRTGELFF.